The rows below give T cell receptor beta chains drawn from one sample of a study of lung T cells in sarcoidosis with Löfgren's syndrome. TCRdb ran MiXCR on the reads and lists one entry per CDR3 protein. The table has over 2,500 distinct CDR3 sequences, 25% to 35% seen once. Sequenced sample: CD4+ T cells from bronchoalveolar lavage. Source of these receptors: a human donor with sarcoidosis (Löfgren's syndrome or another form), or a control subject (not recorded which). Each CDR3 is given with its conserved first and last residue.

V gene,CDR3 protein
TRBV6-6,CASSYSTHGFTDTQYF
TRBV11-2,CASSLLAGVGNEQFF
TRBV3-1,CASSPMTGTGPNEQFF
TRBV12-3/TRBV12-4,CASSRDRRQTQHF
TRBV20-1,CSAPRDTGELFF
TRBV14,CASSQVDGTISYEQYF
TRBV2,CAGSDRHHNVEAFF
TRBV2,CASHRDSGISPLHF
TRBV7-2,CASSDRDTQYF
TRBV6-2/TRBV6-3,CANSLQGGSYTEAFF
TRBV15,CAAADGSSMNAEAFF
TRBV2,CASSGTTGNTIYF
TRBV20-1,CSASLQGGEQFF
TRBV28,CASSLSTVNQPQHF
TRBV12-3/TRBV12-4,CASSYPGTQGTQYF
TRBV15,CATSRDLSGRSEQYF
TRBV6-6,CASSYIGDTDTQYF
TRBV6-8,CAAGTLTDVEGEQYF
TRBV3-1,CASSRLAGGTYNEQFF
TRBV27,CASAIIGRRTEAFF
TRBV9,CASRAGYGYTF
TRBV15,CATSSDSGSSYEQYF
TRBV2,CASHPDSGISPLHF